This TCR beta chain was captured in a study of blood T cells in healthy people across ages. This clonotype has just a few counts. Primed by a sample-barcoded 5' primer and a J-beta primer mix, a second PCR proceeded for roughly 6 to 12 cycles. The study obtained at least 3 million CDR3-containing paired-end reads from every sample. TCRdb reanalysed the 5' RACE reads using MiXCR and keeps one entry per CDR3 protein. Here the sample spans 850,000 to 950,000 distinct CDR3 sequences, 29% being singletons. V gave up 7 bases and J gave up 7 bases; unmatched junction bases: 6. Per germline, CDR1 SNHLY and CDR2 FYNNEI. This CDR3 has 15 amino acids.

Sequencing input: blood. The gene calls are TRBV2 and TRBJ1-6; 11 bases are shared with TRBD1. The TCR sequence derives from an elderly woman in good health. The chain's CDR3 is CASKTGTGGNSPLHF. For the CDR3, the DNA is TGTGCCAGCAAGACCGGGACAGGGGGGAATTCACCCCTCCACTTT. Supplemented by reference TRBV2 and TRBJ1-6, the full variable domain reads EPEVTQTPSHQVTQMGQEVILRCVPISNHLYFYWYRQILGQKVEFLVSFYNNEISEKSEIFDDQFSVERPDGSNFTLKIRSTKLEDSAMYFCASKTGTGGNSPLHFGNGTRLTVT.